This record concerns one T cell receptor (beta chain) sequence. The data were taken from a study of blood T cell repertoires in COVID-19. The junction had 3 bases not matched to a gene; V was cut back by 3 bases and J by 5 bases. Germline V CDR1 and CDR2: LGHNA, YNFKEQ. There are 16 residues in the CDR3. The table came from immunoSEQ multiplex PCR; TCRdb's copy has only in-frame clones and leaves some out. The profile shows more than 150,000 clones, 70% to 90% of them singletons. The receptor's source is a middle-aged man with active or convalescent COVID-19. Sequenced material: peripheral blood. The J gene is TRBJ2-3, the V gene TRBV4-2; 15 bases match TRBD2. For the CDR3, the DNA is TGTGCCAGCAGCCAGGCGGGACTAGCGGGGGGAGATACGCAGTATTTT. This codes for CASSQAGLAGGDTQYF.